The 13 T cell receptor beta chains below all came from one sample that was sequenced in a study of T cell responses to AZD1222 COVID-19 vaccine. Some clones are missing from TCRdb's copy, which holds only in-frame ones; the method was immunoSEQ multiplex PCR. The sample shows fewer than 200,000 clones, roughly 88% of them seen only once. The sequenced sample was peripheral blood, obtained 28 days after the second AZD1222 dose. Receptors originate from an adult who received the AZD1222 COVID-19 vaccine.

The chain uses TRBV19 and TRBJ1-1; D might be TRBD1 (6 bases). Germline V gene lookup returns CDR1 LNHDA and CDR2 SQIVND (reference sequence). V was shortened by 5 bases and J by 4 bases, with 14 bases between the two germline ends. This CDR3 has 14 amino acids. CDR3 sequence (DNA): TGTGCCAGTAGTGGGTGGGGGCAACGCACTGAAGCTTTCTTT. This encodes CASSGWGQRTEAFF.

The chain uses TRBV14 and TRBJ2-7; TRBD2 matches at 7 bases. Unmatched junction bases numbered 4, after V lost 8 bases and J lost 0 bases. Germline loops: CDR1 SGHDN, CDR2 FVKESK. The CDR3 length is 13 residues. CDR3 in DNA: TGTGCCAGCGGGAGACTAGCCTCCTACGAGCAGTACTTC. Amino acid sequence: CASGRLASYEQYF.

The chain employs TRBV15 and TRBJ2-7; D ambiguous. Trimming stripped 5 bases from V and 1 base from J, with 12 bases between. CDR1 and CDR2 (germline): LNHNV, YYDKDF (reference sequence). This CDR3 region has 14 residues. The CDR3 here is CATSPRTGSYEQYF. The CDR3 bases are TGTGCCACCAGCCCCCGGACCGGTTCCTACGAGCAGTACTTC. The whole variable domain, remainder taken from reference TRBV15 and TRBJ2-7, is DAMVIQNPRYQVTQFGKPVTLSCSQTLNHNVMYWYQQKSSQAPKLLFHYYDKDFNNEADTPDNFQSRRPNTSFCFLDIRSPGLGDTAMYLCATSPRTGSYEQYFGPGTRLTVT.

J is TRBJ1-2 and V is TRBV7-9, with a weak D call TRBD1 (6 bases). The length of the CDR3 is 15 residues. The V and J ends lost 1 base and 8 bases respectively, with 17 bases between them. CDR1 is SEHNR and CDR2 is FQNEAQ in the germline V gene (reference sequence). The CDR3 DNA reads TGTGCCAGCAGCTTAGTAGGCCGACGGGGGGCCGGCTACACCTTC. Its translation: CASSLVGRRGAGYTF.

In DNA form, the CDR3 reads TGTGCCAGCAGCTTGCAGAGAAACAATGAGCAGTTCTTC. This translates into CASSLQRNNEQFF. The V and J genes are TRBV7-3 and TRBJ2-1, with D unclear. Deletions cut 3 bases from V and 5 bases from J, with 8 bases between. CDR3 length equals 13 residues. CDR1 SGHTA and CDR2 FQGTGA come from the germline V gene.

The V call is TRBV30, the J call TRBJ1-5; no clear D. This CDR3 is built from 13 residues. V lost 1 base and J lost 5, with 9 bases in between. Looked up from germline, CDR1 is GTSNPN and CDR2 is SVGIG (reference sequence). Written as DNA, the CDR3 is TGTGCCTGGAGTGACCGTTACGATCAGCCCCAGCATTTT. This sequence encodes CAWSDRYDQPQHF.

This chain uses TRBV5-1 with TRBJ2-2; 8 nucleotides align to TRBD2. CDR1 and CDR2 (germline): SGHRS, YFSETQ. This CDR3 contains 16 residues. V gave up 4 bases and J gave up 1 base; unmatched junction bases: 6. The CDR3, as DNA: TGCGCCAGCAGCCGGACGGCGGGGGGGAACACCGGGGAGCTGTTTTTT. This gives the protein CASSRTAGGNTGELFF.

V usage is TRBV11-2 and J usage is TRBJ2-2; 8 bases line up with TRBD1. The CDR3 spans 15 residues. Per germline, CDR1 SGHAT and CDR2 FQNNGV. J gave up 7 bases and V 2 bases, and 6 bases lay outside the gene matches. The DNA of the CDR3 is TGTGCCAGCAGCTTATGGACAGGGTATAACGGGGAGCTGTTTTTT. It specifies CASSLWTGYNGELFF.

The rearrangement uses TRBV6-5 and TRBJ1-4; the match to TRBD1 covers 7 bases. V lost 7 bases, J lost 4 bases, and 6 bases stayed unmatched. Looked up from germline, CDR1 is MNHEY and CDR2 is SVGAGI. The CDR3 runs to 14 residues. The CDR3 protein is CASTKDRRNEKLFF. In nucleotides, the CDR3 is TGTGCCAGCACCAAGGACAGGCGTAATGAAAAACTGTTTTTT.

The CDR3 bases are TGTGCCAGTAATAGGGGTATGAACACTGAAGCTTTCTTT. As protein: CASNRGMNTEAFF. The genes are TRBV19 and TRBJ1-1; D possibly corresponds to TRBD1 (5 bases). Germline V CDR1 and CDR2: LNHDA, SQIVND (reference sequence). The V gene lost 7 bases and the J gene lost 0 bases, with 9 bases spanning the gap. This CDR3 region has 13 residues.

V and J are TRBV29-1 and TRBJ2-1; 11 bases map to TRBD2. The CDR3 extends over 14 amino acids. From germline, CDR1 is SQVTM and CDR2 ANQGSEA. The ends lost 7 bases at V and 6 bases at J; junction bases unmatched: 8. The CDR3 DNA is TGCAGCGCATCACTAGCGGGGGCCGTCAATGAGCAGTTCTTC. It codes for CSASLAGAVNEQFF.

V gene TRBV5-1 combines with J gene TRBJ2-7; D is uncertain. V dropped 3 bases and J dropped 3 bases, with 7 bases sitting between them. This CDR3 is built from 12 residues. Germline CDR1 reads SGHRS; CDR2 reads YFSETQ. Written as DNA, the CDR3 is TGCGCCAGCAGCTCGACGGACTACGAGCAGTACTTC. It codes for CASSSTDYEQYF.

The CDR3 loop is CASSRGRDTEAFF. The CDR3, as DNA: TGTGCCAGCAGCCGGGGACGGGACACTGAAGCTTTCTTT. This rearrangement joins TRBV7-8 to TRBJ1-1; a possible D gene is TRBD1 (5 bases). This CDR3 contains 13 residues. CDR1 and CDR2 (germline): SGHVS, FQNEAQ. Deletions cut 5 bases from V and 3 bases from J, with 10 bases between.